Given below is one T cell receptor beta chain in context. Its matching antigen is unknown. A read error may be the cause here, since a much bigger clone is one base away. This sample stems from a study of glioma-infiltrating T cells. V lost 7 bases and J lost 13, with 14 bases in between. The CDR3 sequence is 11 residues long. Study-wide results and caveats: Only very few CDR3 sequences appeared in both tissue and blood. Tissue-blood divergence was below expectation in non-neoplastic patients, above in gliomas.

The iRepertoire nested amplicon-rescue multiplex PCR amplified TCR alpha and beta CDR3s from RNA. Input was roughly 100-450 ng of tissue mRNA or PBMC total RNA. From the multiplex PCR reads, TCRdb called clonotypes with MiXCR, one entry per CDR3 protein. Here the sample spans around 180,000 distinct CDR3 sequences, around 45% being singletons. Material for sequencing was glioma tissue, nonneoplastic brain tissue, or PBMCs (not recorded which). This clonotype originated in a human donor with low-grade glioma or glioblastoma, undergoing nonglioma brain surgery, or in good health (not recorded which). The genes are TRBV12-3 or TRBV12-4 and TRBJ1-5, with no clear D. The CDR3 nucleotides are TGTGCCAGCATTTTCGCTGGAGGACAGCATTTT. This translates into CASIFAGGQHF.